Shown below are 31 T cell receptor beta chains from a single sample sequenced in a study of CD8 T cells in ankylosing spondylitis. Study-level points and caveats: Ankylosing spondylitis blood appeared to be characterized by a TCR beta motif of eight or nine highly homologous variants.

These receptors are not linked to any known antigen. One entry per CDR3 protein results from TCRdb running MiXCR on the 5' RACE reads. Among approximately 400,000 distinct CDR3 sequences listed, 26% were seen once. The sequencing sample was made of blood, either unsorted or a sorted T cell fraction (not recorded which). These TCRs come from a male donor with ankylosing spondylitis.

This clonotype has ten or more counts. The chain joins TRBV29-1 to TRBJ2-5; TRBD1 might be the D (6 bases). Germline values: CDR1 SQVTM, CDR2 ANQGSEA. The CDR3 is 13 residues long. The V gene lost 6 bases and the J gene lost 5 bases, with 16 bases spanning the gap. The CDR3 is CSVEYTGTETQYF. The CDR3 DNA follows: TGCAGCGTCGAATATACAGGGACGGAGACCCAGTACTTC.

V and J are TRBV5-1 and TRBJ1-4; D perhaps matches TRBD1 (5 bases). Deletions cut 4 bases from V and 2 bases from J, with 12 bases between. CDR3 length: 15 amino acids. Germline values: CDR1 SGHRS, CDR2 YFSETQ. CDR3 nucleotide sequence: TGCGCCAGCAGCGCGGAGGGGTGGACTAATGAAAAACTGTTTTTT. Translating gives CASSAEGWTNEKLFF.

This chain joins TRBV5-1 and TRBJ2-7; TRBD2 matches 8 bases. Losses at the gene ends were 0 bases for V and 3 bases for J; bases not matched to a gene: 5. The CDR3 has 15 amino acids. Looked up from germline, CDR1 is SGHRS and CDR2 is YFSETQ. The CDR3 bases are TGCGCCAGCAGCTTGGATAGCGGGACTTTCTACGAGCAGTACGTC. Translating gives CASSLDSGTFYEQYV.

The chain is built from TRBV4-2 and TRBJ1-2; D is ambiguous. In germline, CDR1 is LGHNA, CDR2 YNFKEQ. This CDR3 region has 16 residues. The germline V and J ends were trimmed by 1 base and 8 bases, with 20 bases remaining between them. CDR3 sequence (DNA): TGTGCCAGCAGCCAAGTAACCATCCGGGCGGAGGACGGCTACACCTTC. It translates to CASSQVTIRAEDGYTF.

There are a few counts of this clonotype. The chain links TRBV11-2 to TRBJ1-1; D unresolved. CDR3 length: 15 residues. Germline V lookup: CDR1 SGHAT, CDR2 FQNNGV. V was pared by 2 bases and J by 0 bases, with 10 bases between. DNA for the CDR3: TGTGCCAGCAGCTTAAAGAGCTTCATGAACACTGAAGCTTTCTTT. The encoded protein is CASSLKSFMNTEAFF.

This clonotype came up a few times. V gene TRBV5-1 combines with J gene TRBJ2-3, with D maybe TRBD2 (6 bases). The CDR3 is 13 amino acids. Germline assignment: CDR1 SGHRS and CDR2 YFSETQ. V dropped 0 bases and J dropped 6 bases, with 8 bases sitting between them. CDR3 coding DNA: TGCGCCAGCAGCTTGGCTGCGGGGGATACGCAGTATTTT. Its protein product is CASSLAAGDTQYF.

The CDR3 nucleotides are TGCAGTGCTGGGACCTCGGGACAGGGTCCCACTGAAGCTTTCTTT. Amino acid sequence: CSAGTSGQGPTEAFF. V gene TRBV20-1 combines with J gene TRBJ1-1; 9 bases agree with TRBD1. V gave up 5 bases and J gave up 4 bases; unmatched junction bases: 11. This CDR3 has 15 amino acids. CDR1 DFQATT and CDR2 SNEGSKA come from the germline V gene (reference sequence).

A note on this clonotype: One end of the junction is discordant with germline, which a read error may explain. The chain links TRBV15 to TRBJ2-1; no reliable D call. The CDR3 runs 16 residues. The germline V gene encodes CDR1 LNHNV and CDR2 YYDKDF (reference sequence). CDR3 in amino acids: CATSSTDTRSYNKQFF. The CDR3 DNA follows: TGTGCCACCAGCAGCACTGACACTCGCTCCTACAATAAGCAGTTCTTC.

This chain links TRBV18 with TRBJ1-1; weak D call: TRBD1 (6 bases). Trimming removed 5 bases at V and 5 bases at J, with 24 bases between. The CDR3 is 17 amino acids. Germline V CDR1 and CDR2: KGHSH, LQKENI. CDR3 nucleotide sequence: TGTGCCAGCTCAACCTCACAGGGAACGCGTTCAATTACTGAAGCTTTCTTT. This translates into CASSTSQGTRSITEAFF.

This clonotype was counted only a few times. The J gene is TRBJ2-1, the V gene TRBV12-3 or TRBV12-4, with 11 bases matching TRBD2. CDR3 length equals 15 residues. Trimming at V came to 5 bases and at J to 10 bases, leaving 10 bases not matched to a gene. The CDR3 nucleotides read TGTGCCAGCAGTCAATCCGGGACTAGCGGTGGGGAGCAGTTCTTC. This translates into CASSQSGTSGGEQFF.

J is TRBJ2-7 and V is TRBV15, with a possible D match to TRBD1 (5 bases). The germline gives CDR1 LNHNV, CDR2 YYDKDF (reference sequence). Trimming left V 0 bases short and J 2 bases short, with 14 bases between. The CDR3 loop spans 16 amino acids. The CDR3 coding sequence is TGTGCCACCAGCAGAGATTTAGGGGCTAGGACCTACGAGCAGTACGTC. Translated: CATSRDLGARTYEQYV.

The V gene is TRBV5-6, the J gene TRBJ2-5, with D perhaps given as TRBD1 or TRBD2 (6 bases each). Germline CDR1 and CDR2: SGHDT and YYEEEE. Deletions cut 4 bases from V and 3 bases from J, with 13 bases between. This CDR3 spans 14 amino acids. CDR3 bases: TGTGCCAGCAGCCCCTTGGGGGGCGAAGAGACCCAGTACTTC. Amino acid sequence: CASSPLGGEETQYF.

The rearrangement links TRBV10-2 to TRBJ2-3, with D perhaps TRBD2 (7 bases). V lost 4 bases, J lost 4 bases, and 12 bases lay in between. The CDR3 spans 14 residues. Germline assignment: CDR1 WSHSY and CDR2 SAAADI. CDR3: CASSVGGRSDTQYF. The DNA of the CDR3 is TGCGCCAGCAGTGTGGGGGGGCGGTCAGATACGCAGTATTTT.

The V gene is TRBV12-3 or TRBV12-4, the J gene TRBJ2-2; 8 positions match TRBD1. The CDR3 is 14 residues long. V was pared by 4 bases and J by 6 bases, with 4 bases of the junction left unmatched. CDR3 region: CASSWTGSPGELFF. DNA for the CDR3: TGTGCCAGCAGTTGGACAGGGTCGCCCGGGGAGCTGTTTTTT.

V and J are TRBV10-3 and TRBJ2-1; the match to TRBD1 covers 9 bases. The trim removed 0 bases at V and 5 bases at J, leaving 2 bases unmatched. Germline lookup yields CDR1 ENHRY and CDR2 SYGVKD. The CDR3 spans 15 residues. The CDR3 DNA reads TGTGCCATCAGTGAGTCTAGGACAGGGGACAATGAGCAGTTCTTC. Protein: CAISESRTGDNEQFF.

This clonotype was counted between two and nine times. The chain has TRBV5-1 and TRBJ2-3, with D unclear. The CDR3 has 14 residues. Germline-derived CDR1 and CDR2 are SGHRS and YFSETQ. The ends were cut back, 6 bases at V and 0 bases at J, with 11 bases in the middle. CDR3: CASTKSASTDTQYF. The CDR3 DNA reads TGCGCCAGCACTAAGTCGGCGAGCACAGATACGCAGTATTTT.

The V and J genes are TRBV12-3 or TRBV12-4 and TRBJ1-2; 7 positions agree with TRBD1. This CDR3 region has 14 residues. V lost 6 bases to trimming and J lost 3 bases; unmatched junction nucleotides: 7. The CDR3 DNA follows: TGTGCCAGCAGCCCGACCACAGGGGACTATGGCTACACCTTC. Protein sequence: CASSPTTGDYGYTF.

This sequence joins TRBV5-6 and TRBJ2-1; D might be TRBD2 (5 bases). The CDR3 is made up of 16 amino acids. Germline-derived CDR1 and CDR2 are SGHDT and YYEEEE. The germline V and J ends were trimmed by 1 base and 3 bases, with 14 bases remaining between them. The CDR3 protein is CASSLYPGIVYNEQFF. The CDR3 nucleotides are TGTGCCAGCAGCTTGTATCCGGGAATCGTCTACAATGAGCAGTTCTTC.

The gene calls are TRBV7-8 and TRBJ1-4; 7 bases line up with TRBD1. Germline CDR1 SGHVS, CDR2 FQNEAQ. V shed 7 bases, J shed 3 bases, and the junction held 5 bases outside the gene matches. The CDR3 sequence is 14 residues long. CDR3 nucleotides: TGTGCCAGCACCGACAGGGAGGCTAATGAAAAACTGTTTTTT. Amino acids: CASTDREANEKLFF.

The CDR3 DNA reads as TGCAGTGCTTCTCACGATCGCTCCTACAATGAGCAGTTCTTC. Translated, it gives CSASHDRSYNEQFF. The chain has TRBV20-1 and TRBJ2-1; D unclear. Germline-derived CDR1 and CDR2 are DFQATT and SNEGSKA (reference sequence). CDR3 size: 14 residues. Trimming removed 5 bases at V and 0 bases at J, with 11 bases between.

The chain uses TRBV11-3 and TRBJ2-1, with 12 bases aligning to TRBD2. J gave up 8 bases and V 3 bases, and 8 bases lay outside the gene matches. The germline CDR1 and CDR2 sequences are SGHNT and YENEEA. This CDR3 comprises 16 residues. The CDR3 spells CASSFETSGSWDEQFF. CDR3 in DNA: TGTGCCAGCAGCTTTGAGACTAGCGGGAGCTGGGATGAGCAGTTCTTC.

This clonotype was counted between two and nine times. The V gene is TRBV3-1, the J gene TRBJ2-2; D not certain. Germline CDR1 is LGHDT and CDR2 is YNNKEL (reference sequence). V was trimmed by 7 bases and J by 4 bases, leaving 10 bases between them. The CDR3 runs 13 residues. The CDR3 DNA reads TGTGCCAGCACCGAAAGAGGCACCGGGGAGCTGTTTTTT. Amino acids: CASTERGTGELFF.

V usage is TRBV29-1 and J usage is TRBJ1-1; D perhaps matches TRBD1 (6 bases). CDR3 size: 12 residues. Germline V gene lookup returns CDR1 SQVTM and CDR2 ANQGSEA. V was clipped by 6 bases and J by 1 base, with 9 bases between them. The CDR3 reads CSVGAGNTEAFF. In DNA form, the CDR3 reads TGCAGCGTGGGGGCAGGGAACACTGAAGCTTTCTTT.

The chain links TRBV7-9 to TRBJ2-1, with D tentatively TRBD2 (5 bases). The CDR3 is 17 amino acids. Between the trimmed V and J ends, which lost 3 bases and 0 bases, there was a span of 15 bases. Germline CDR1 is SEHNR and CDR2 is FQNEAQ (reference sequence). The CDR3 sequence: CASSLVGGSSSYNEQFF. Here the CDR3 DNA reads TGTGCCAGCAGCTTGGTGGGCGGGTCGAGCTCCTACAATGAGCAGTTCTTC.

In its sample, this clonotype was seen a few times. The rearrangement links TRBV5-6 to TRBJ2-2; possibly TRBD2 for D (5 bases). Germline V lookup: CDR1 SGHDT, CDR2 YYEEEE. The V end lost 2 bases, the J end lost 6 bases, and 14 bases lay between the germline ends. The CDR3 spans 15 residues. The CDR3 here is CASSFSPTGSGELFF. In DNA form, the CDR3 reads TGTGCCAGCAGCTTTAGCCCTACGGGGTCCGGGGAGCTGTTTTTT.

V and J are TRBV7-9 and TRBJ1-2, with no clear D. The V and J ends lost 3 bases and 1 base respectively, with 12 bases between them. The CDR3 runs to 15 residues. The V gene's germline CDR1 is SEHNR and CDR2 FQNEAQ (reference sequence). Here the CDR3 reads CASSFMAGDNYGYTF. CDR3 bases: TGTGCCAGCAGCTTTATGGCAGGAGATAACTATGGCTACACCTTC.

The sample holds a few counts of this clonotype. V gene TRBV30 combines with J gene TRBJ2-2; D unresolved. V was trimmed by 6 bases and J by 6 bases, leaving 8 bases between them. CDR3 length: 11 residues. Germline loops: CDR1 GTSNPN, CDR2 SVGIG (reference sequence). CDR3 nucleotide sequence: TGTGCCTGCTTTTTGGCCGGGGAGCTGTTTTTT. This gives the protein CACFLAGELFF.

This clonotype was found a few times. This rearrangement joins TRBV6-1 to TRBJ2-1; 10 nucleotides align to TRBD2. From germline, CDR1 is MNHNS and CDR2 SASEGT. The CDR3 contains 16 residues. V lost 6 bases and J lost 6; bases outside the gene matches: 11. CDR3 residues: CASRSLAGGRFNEQFF. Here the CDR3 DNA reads TGTGCCAGCAGGTCCTTAGCGGGAGGCCGGTTCAATGAGCAGTTCTTC.

CDR3 DNA sequence: TGCAGTGCTCCTCGGCGAGGGGGTCCCTACAATGAGCAGTTCTTC. The encoded protein is CSAPRRGGPYNEQFF. The V gene is TRBV20-1, the J gene TRBJ2-1, with D possibly being TRBD1 (6 bases). The CDR3 consists of 15 residues. CDR1 is DFQATT, CDR2 SNEGSKA, per germline (reference sequence). V shed 5 bases and J shed 2 bases, with 16 bases lying between them.

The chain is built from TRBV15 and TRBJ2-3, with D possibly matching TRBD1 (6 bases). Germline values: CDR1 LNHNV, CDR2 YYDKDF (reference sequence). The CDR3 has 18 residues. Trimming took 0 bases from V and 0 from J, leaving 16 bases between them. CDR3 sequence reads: CATSRDSVQGSSTDTQYF. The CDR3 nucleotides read TGTGCCACCAGCAGAGATTCCGTTCAGGGGTCTAGCACAGATACGCAGTATTTT.

CDR3 sequence reads: CASSSTPGQGSGANVLTF. CDR3 nucleotide sequence: TGTGCCAGCAGCTCTACCCCGGGACAGGGTTCTGGGGCCAACGTCCTGACTTTC. The V call is TRBV5-6, the J call TRBJ2-6, with 9 bases aligning to TRBD1. With 3 bases clipped from V and 1 base from J, the junction kept 8 bases outside the gene matches. This CDR3 spans 18 amino acids. Germline V gene sequence: CDR1 SGHDT, CDR2 YYEEEE.